In this sample, the clone carrying this T cell receptor beta chain turned up a few times. The antigen remains unidentified. Cultured CD4+ T-cell DNA underwent Oncomine TCR Beta short-read sequencing. TCRdb analysed the PCR reads with MiXCR anew, one entry per CDR3 protein. The table records around 20,000 distinct CDR3 sequences, about 40% of them present only once. After removal of 6 bases from V and 5 bases from J, the junction contained 15 bases not matched to a gene. CDR3 length equals 17 residues. Germline V gene data show CDR1 as MNHNS and CDR2 as SASEGT. Described treatment: 10-day PBMC culture with coronavirus spike peptide pools or control peptides (ViraFEST assay). After expanding antigen-specific T cells with peptide pools, ViraFEST sequenced their TCRs. This record belongs to a study of vaccination and CD4 T cells after COVID-19. Looking at the study overall: Sampling after COVID took place at a median of around 91 days (range 35 to 161) following diagnosis. Controls had a CEFX pool, an HIV-1 Nef pool, or no peptide added. The cells in question were stimulated using overlapping spike peptides derived from SARS-CoV-2, HCoV-NL63, HCoV-OC43 and HCoV-229E.

The TCR originated in a human donor who had recovered from COVID-19. The chain has TRBV6-1 and TRBJ2-5; 10 bases are a match to TRBD2. The sequences come from CD4+ T cells from blood, cultured in vitro, collected before SARS-CoV-2 vaccination. The CDR3 DNA reads as TGTGCCAGCAGCCGCGGCGGTCTAGCGGGGGTTCCGGAGACCCAGTACTTC. This sequence encodes CASSRGGLAGVPETQYF.